These 24 T cell receptor beta chains originate from one sample sequenced in a study of blood T cell repertoires in COVID-19. Profiling relied on immunoSEQ multiplex PCR, and the TCRdb table lists in-frame clones only, not all of them. This table has more than 300,000 clones, 70% to 90% appearing once. The sequenced sample was PBMCs or T cells enriched from blood (not recorded which). The receptors shown here come from a woman in her 30s who had recovered from COVID-19.

CDR3 coding DNA: TGTGCCAGCAGTTTGAGAAAGCAGGACGAGCAGTACTTC. Protein product: CASSLRKQDEQYF. This rearrangement joins TRBV12-3 or TRBV12-4 to TRBJ2-7, with D hard to call. CDR3 length: 13 amino acids. With 3 bases removed from V and 5 bases from J, the gap between germline ends came to 11 bases.

The J gene is TRBJ2-1, the V gene TRBV3-1 (or the pseudogene TRBV3-2); 9 positions agree with TRBD2. The V segment lost 5 bases and the J segment 1 base; nucleotides outside the gene matches: 12. The CDR3 consists of 18 residues. Per germline, CDR1 LGHDT and CDR2 YNNKEL (reference sequence). CDR3: CASSDTVVAGVSYNEQFF. The DNA for the CDR3 is TGTGCCAGCAGCGACACCGTAGTAGCGGGGGTATCCTACAATGAGCAGTTCTTC.

The V gene is TRBV6-1, the J gene TRBJ2-3; D may be TRBD1 (6 bases). The CDR3 contains 17 residues. Germline V lookup: CDR1 MNHNS, CDR2 SASEGT. V was cut by 2 bases and J by 0 bases, with 15 bases left in between. DNA of the CDR3: TGTGCCAGCAGTGAAAAAAGGGGGACGACGAGCACAGATACGCAGTATTTT. Its protein product is CASSEKRGTTSTDTQYF.

This rearrangement joins TRBV6-5 to TRBJ1-2; no clear D gene. Trimming removed 3 bases from V and 0 bases from J, with 11 bases in between. Germline CDR1 MNHEY, CDR2 SVGAGI. This CDR3 spans 15 amino acids. The CDR3 spells CASSYGPITNYGYTF. CDR3 sequence (DNA): TGTGCCAGCAGTTATGGGCCTATTACTAACTATGGCTACACCTTC.

This clone came up a few times. The gene calls are TRBV27 and TRBJ2-7, with D maybe TRBD1 (5 bases). The germline V gene has CDR1 MNHEY and CDR2 SMNVEV (reference sequence). V was cut by 6 bases and J by 0 bases, with 9 bases left in between. This CDR3 region has 13 residues. Here the CDR3 DNA reads TGTGCCAGCAGCCAGGGTTACTCCTACGAGCAGTACTTC. Translated, it gives CASSQGYSYEQYF.

This clone was seen just once. This CDR3 reads CASSPAGLAGAIYNEQFF. The CDR3 nucleotides read TGTGCCAGCAGCCCGGCCGGACTAGCGGGGGCTATCTACAATGAGCAGTTCTTC. The chain combines TRBV3-1 (or the pseudogene TRBV3-2) with TRBJ2-1; 13 positions match TRBD2. The CDR3 is 18 amino acids. The V and J ends lost 4 bases and 3 bases, in that order; junction bases with no gene match: 9. The germline gives CDR1 LGHDT, CDR2 YNNKEL (reference sequence).

The chain couples TRBV7-9 to TRBJ2-2; 9 positions match TRBD2. The CDR3 spans 15 residues. In germline, CDR1 is SEHNR, CDR2 FQNEAQ (reference sequence). The ends lost 5 bases at V and 6 bases at J; junction bases unmatched: 7. This CDR3 reads CASSPPGLAPGELFF. Here the CDR3 DNA reads TGTGCCAGCAGCCCGCCGGGACTAGCTCCCGGGGAGCTGTTTTTT.

The CDR3 DNA follows: TGTGCCTGGAGTTCGGACAGGGGATTTAATGAGCAGTTCTTC. Translating it yields CAWSSDRGFNEQFF. V and J are TRBV30 and TRBJ2-1; 9 bases are shared with TRBD1. J was trimmed by 7 bases and V by 2 bases; bases with no gene match: 6. From germline, CDR1 is GTSNPN and CDR2 SVGIG (reference sequence). CDR3 size: 14 residues.

V gene TRBV5-1 combines with J gene TRBJ2-6; tentatively, D is TRBD1 (6 bases). This CDR3 region has 16 residues. Germline CDR1 and CDR2: SGHRS and YFSETQ. Trimming cost V 3 bases and J 0 bases, with 10 bases left between them. This CDR3 reads CASSSMDSSGANVLTF. The DNA of the CDR3 is TGCGCCAGCAGCTCTATGGACAGCTCTGGGGCCAACGTCCTGACTTTC.

This chain joins TRBV27 and TRBJ1-2; tentative D call: TRBD1 (5 bases). This CDR3 has 13 amino acids. V gave up 5 bases and J gave up 2 bases, with 9 bases separating them. Germline CDR1 is MNHEY and CDR2 is SMNVEV (reference sequence). This CDR3 is CASSATVNYGYTF. CDR3 DNA: TGTGCCAGCAGTGCGACAGTCAACTATGGCTACACCTTC.

This chain connects TRBV9 to TRBJ1-2; D is perhaps TRBD1 (6 bases). CDR1 and CDR2 from the germline V gene are SGDLS and YYNGEE. CDR3 length: 14 residues. The V and J ends lost 3 bases and 1 base respectively, with 10 bases between them. CDR3 protein: CASSARGYNYGYTF. The CDR3 coding sequence is TGTGCCAGCAGCGCCAGGGGATATAACTATGGCTACACCTTC.

The chain has TRBV2 and TRBJ1-3; D might be TRBD1 (5 bases). Germline CDR1 reads SNHLY; CDR2 reads FYNNEI. This CDR3 is built from 15 residues. V lost 2 bases, J lost 4 bases, and 12 bases lay in between. In DNA, the CDR3 is TGTGCCAGCAGTGAAATCGGCAGGGAAGGAAACACCATATATTTT. Its protein is CASSEIGREGNTIYF.

The chain carries TRBV6-5 and TRBJ1-5; the D gene is possibly TRBD1 (6 bases). The CDR3 runs to 13 residues. V was cut by 10 bases and J by 3 bases, with 13 bases left in between. In germline, CDR1 is MNHEY, CDR2 SVGAGI. The CDR3 region is CATQNRANQPQHF. CDR3 bases: TGTGCCACCCAAAACAGGGCCAATCAGCCCCAGCATTTT.

The chain has TRBV10-2 and TRBJ1-5, with unresolved D. This CDR3 has 14 amino acids. Looked up from germline, CDR1 is WSHSY and CDR2 is SAAADI. V shed 6 bases and J shed 2 bases, with 11 bases lying between them. The chain's CDR3 is CASSPSVGNQPQHF. The CDR3 DNA sequence: TGCGCCAGCAGCCCCAGCGTAGGCAATCAGCCCCAGCATTTT.

The chain couples TRBV5-6 to TRBJ1-2; D unclear. The V end was cut by 4 bases, the J end by 8 bases, with 18 bases between. The CDR3 runs 14 residues. In germline, CDR1 is SGHDT, CDR2 YYEEEE. In DNA, the CDR3 is TGTGCCAGCAGCGCTAAGACTTCCCCGGGAGGCTACACCTTC. It specifies CASSAKTSPGGYTF.

This clone came up a few times. The gene calls are TRBV6-2 or TRBV6-3 and TRBJ2-2; 8 bases align to TRBD1. The CDR3 is 15 residues long. The trim removed 6 bases at V and 4 bases at J, leaving 7 bases unmatched. CDR1 MNHEY and CDR2 SVGEGT come from the germline V gene. The CDR3 here is CASSPGGGGTGELFF. CDR3 sequence (DNA): TGTGCCAGCAGCCCAGGGGGCGGCGGCACCGGGGAGCTGTTTTTT.

V and J are TRBV7-2 and TRBJ2-7; tentatively, D is TRBD1 (5 bases). The germline V and J ends were trimmed by 5 bases and 3 bases, with 17 bases remaining between them. The V gene's germline CDR1 is SGHTA and CDR2 FQGNSA. This CDR3 region has 15 residues. CDR3 sequence reads: CASSLRPDNFYEQYF. The CDR3 DNA sequence: TGTGCCAGCAGCCTGAGGCCGGACAACTTCTACGAGCAGTACTTC.

The chain employs TRBV29-1 and TRBJ2-5; D possibly corresponds to TRBD1 (5 bases). Per the germline V gene, CDR1 is SQVTM and CDR2 is ANQGSEA. V was clipped by 7 bases and J by 2 bases, with 14 bases between them. This CDR3 spans 13 amino acids. In DNA form, the CDR3 reads TGCAGCGCTAAGACAGTTTCTCAAGAGACCCAGTACTTC. It encodes CSAKTVSQETQYF.

This chain joins TRBV11-2 and TRBJ1-1; tentatively, D is TRBD1 (5 bases). The CDR3 runs to 13 residues. Trimming removed 3 bases at V and 3 bases at J, with 8 bases between. Per the germline V gene, CDR1 is SGHAT and CDR2 is FQNNGV. CDR3 loop: CASSFSGYTEAFF. CDR3 coding DNA: TGTGCCAGCAGCTTTTCAGGGTACACTGAAGCTTTCTTT.

This clone was recorded once. V and J are TRBV29-1 and TRBJ1-1, with D perhaps TRBD1 (5 bases). Trimming pared 2 bases from V and 0 bases from J, leaving 7 bases between. The germline CDR1 and CDR2 sequences are SQVTM and ANQGSEA. The CDR3 extends over 13 amino acids. DNA for the CDR3: TGCAGCGTTGAACAGGGAATGAACACTGAAGCTTTCTTT. It specifies CSVEQGMNTEAFF.

V and J are TRBV6-5 and TRBJ1-1; D call uncertain. Per germline, CDR1 MNHEY and CDR2 SVGAGI. The CDR3 runs 12 residues. The V end was cut by 5 bases, the J end by 1 base, with 5 bases between. The CDR3 loop is CASSMRNTEAFF. The CDR3 DNA follows: TGTGCCAGCAGTATGAGGAACACTGAAGCTTTCTTT.

The V gene is TRBV6-5, the J gene TRBJ1-1; D is perhaps TRBD1 (6 bases). Germline values: CDR1 MNHEY, CDR2 SVGAGI. This CDR3 spans 13 amino acids. V gave up 0 bases and J gave up 8 bases, with 10 bases separating them. The CDR3 DNA reads TGTGCCAGCAGTTACTCAAGGGGGGGAGAAGCTTTCTTT. This encodes CASSYSRGGEAFF.

The rearrangement uses TRBV6-2 or TRBV6-3 and TRBJ2-7; TRBD1 matches at 7 bases. V lost 6 bases to trimming and J lost 5 bases; unmatched junction nucleotides: 13. Germline V gene sequence: CDR1 MNHEY, CDR2 SVGEGT. The CDR3 is made up of 15 amino acids. CDR3 DNA sequence: TGTGCCAGCAGCCCGAATACAATCGACAGGGACGAGCAGTACTTC. This codes for CASSPNTIDRDEQYF.

As for this clone: Its ends do not fully match the called genes, so a read error is possible. J is TRBJ1-2 and V is TRBV7-9; D is unclear. The CDR3 has 11 residues. In germline, CDR1 is SEHNR, CDR2 FQNEAQ (reference sequence). The CDR3, as DNA: TGTGCCAGCAGCTTAGGGCTCGAAACCAACTTC. As protein: CASSLGLETNF.